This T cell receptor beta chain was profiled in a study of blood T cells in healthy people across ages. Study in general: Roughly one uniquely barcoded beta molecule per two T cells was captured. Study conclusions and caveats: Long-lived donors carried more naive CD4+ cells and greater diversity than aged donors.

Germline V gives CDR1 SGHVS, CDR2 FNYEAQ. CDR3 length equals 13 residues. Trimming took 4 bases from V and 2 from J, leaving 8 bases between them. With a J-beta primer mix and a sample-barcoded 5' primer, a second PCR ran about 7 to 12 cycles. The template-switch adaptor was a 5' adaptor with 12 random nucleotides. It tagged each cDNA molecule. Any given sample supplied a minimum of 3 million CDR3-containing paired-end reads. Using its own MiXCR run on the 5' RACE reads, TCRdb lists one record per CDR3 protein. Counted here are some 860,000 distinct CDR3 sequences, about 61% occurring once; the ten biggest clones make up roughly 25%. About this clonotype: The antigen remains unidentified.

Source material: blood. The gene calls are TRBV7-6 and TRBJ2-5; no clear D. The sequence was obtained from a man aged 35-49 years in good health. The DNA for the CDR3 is TGTGCCAGCAGCTCCCAAATACAAGAGACCCAGTACTTC. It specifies CASSSQIQETQYF.